Below are 21 T cell receptor beta chains sequenced from a single sample in a study of OX40 agonist ivuxolimab in advanced cancers. The table came from immunoSEQ multiplex PCR; TCRdb's copy has only in-frame clones and leaves some out. This sample has tens of thousands of clones, with roughly 90% found just once. The sample here was CD4+ or CD8+ T cells sorted from blood, taken in a trial of the OX40 agonist ivuxolimab. These receptors were collected from an adult with an advanced solid tumor such as melanoma, head and neck, liver or kidney cancer.

The rearrangement uses TRBV9 and TRBJ2-1; maybe TRBD2 (6 bases). With 0 bases removed from V and 5 bases from J, the gap between germline ends came to 12 bases. There are 15 residues in the CDR3. Germline lookup yields CDR1 SGDLS and CDR2 YYNGEE. CDR3 in amino acids: CASSVGLAIDNEQFF. The CDR3 coding sequence is TGTGCCAGCAGCGTAGGGCTAGCGATCGACAATGAGCAGTTCTTC.

The J gene is TRBJ2-2, the V gene TRBV30, with 12 bases fitting TRBD2. Trimming took 4 bases from V and 6 from J; bases not matched to a gene: 12. The CDR3 loop spans 17 amino acids. Germline V gives CDR1 GTSNPN, CDR2 SVGIG (reference sequence). The CDR3 reads CAWTFRLAGGLAGELFF. In DNA form, the CDR3 reads TGTGCCTGGACATTCCGGCTAGCGGGGGGGCTTGCCGGGGAGCTGTTTTTT. The full variable domain, its missing parts supplied by reference TRBV30 and TRBJ2-2, is SQTIHQWPATLVQPVGSPLSLECTVEGTSNPNLYWYRQAAGRGLQLLFYSVGIGQISSEVPQNLSASRPQDRQFILSSKKLLLSDSGFYLCAWTFRLAGGLAGELFFGEGSRLTVL.

The gene calls are TRBV28 and TRBJ1-5; 7 bases line up with TRBD1. The CDR3 spans 14 residues. Looked up from germline, CDR1 is MDHEN and CDR2 is SYDVKM. Germline trimming cut 4 bases from V and 3 bases from J; bases unmatched to any gene: 3. The CDR3 nucleotides read TGTGCCAGCAGTTCAGGGGGTTCCAATCAGCCCCAGCATTTT. Encoded protein: CASSSGGSNQPQHF.

The chain couples TRBV5-4 to TRBJ2-5; D ambiguous. This CDR3 is 13 amino acids long. Trimming left V 6 bases short and J 1 base short, with 10 bases between. Per the germline V gene, CDR1 is SGHNT and CDR2 is YYREEE (reference sequence). The CDR3 is CASTPPGQETQYF. CDR3 coding DNA: TGTGCCAGCACCCCGCCCGGCCAAGAGACCCAGTACTTC.

The V gene is TRBV2, the J gene TRBJ2-7; no firm D call. Germline values: CDR1 SNHLY, CDR2 FYNNEI. This CDR3 is built from 15 residues. V shed 4 bases and J shed 2 bases, with 15 bases lying between them. The CDR3 loop reads CASSARQVSAYEQYF. The CDR3 coding sequence is TGTGCCAGCAGTGCGCGTCAGGTTTCCGCCTACGAGCAGTACTTC. Combining the CDR3 with reference TRBV2 and TRBJ2-7 gives the whole variable domain EPEVTQTPSHQVTQMGQEVILRCVPISNHLYFYWYRQILGQKVEFLVSFYNNEISEKSEIFDDQFSVERPDGSNFTLKIRSTKLEDSAMYFCASSARQVSAYEQYFGPGTRLTVT.

The J gene is TRBJ2-7, the V gene TRBV7-3; D unresolved. Trimming left V 0 bases short and J 7 bases short, with 10 bases between. Germline CDR1 SGHTA, CDR2 FQGTGA. The CDR3 extends over 13 amino acids. CDR3 protein: CASSLTPAWEQYF. DNA for the CDR3: TGTGCCAGCAGCTTAACCCCGGCGTGGGAGCAGTACTTC.

The chain combines TRBV18 with TRBJ2-4; D not resolved. CDR1 is KGHSH and CDR2 is LQKENI in the germline V gene. V lost 0 bases and J 0 bases, leaving 12 bases between the germline ends. CDR3 size: 17 residues. The CDR3: CASSPPWAELAKNIQYF. The CDR3 coding sequence is TGTGCCAGCTCACCACCTTGGGCAGAACTAGCCAAAAACATTCAGTACTTC.

This clone was counted a few times. V gene TRBV2 combines with J gene TRBJ1-1; D ambiguous. V lost 3 bases and J lost 1, with 9 bases in between. This CDR3 region has 14 residues. Germline CDR1 and CDR2: SNHLY and FYNNEI. CDR3 in amino acids: CASSDRGRNTEAFF. CDR3 coding DNA: TGTGCCAGCAGTGATCGAGGGAGGAACACTGAAGCTTTCTTT.

This clone occurred once. The chain couples TRBV6-1 to TRBJ2-1, with TRBD1 identical over 7 bases. CDR1 and CDR2 (germline): MNHNS, SASEGT. The CDR3 runs 13 residues. With V trimmed by 6 bases and J by 3 bases, 2 bases remained unmatched. The chain's CDR3 is CASSRQGYNEQFF. DNA for the CDR3: TGTGCCAGCAGCCGACAGGGCTACAATGAGCAGTTCTTC.

The rearrangement joins TRBV19 to TRBJ1-5; TRBD1 is a possible D gene (5 bases). The germline gives CDR1 LNHDA, CDR2 SQIVND (reference sequence). This CDR3 has 15 amino acids. V was pared by 6 bases and J by 0 bases, with 12 bases between. In DNA form, the CDR3 reads TGTGCCAGTAGAGCAAGGGACCTTAGCAATCAGCCCCAGCATTTT. Protein sequence: CASRARDLSNQPQHF.

This chain uses TRBV9 with TRBJ2-1; D remains ambiguous. This CDR3 contains 16 residues. Trimming pared 4 bases from V and 8 bases from J, leaving 22 bases between. CDR1 and CDR2 from the germline V gene are SGDLS and YYNGEE. The DNA for the CDR3 is TGTGCCAGCAGCCTAAGTGGAAGCTCCGGAATTTATGAGCAGTTCTTC. Amino acids: CASSLSGSSGIYEQFF.

This chain uses TRBV27 with TRBJ1-5; 8 nucleotides agree with TRBD1. After removal of 5 bases from V and 9 bases from J, the junction contained 6 bases not matched to a gene. CDR3 length equals 13 residues. In germline, CDR1 is MNHEY, CDR2 SMNVEV (reference sequence). CDR3 amino acids: CASSLDRERPQHF. The CDR3 bases are TGTGCCAGCAGTCTGGACAGGGAACGGCCCCAGCATTTT.

The V call is TRBV14, the J call TRBJ2-7, with D possibly being TRBD1 (6 bases). Looked up from germline, CDR1 is SGHDN and CDR2 is FVKESK. There are 17 residues in the CDR3. Trimming shortened V by 0 bases and J by 4 bases, and 19 bases separated the two germline ends. The CDR3 sequence is CASSQDRGGAMVYEQYF. The CDR3 region has the DNA TGTGCCAGCAGCCAAGATCGAGGGGGTGCCATGGTTTACGAGCAGTACTTC.

The rearrangement uses TRBV2 and TRBJ2-3; 8 bases map to TRBD1. This CDR3 comprises 18 residues. Germline CDR1 SNHLY, CDR2 FYNNEI. Trimming cost V 6 bases and J 4 bases; bases outside gene matches: 18. Here the CDR3 reads CASRSQGQGAIWADTQYF. CDR3 DNA: TGTGCCAGCAGGAGTCAGGGGCAGGGGGCAATATGGGCAGATACGCAGTATTTT. Supplemented by reference TRBV2 and TRBJ2-3, the full variable domain reads EPEVTQTPSHQVTQMGQEVILRCVPISNHLYFYWYRQILGQKVEFLVSFYNNEISEKSEIFDDQFSVERPDGSNFTLKIRSTKLEDSAMYFCASRSQGQGAIWADTQYFGPGTRLTVL.

The chain combines TRBV19 with TRBJ2-4; TRBD1 matches 10 bases. After removal of 8 bases from V and 4 bases from J, the junction contained 2 bases not matched to a gene. This CDR3 is built from 13 residues. The V gene's germline CDR1 is LNHDA and CDR2 SQIVND (reference sequence). In DNA, the CDR3 is TGTGCCAGTCGGGGACAGGGGAAAAACATTCAGTACTTC. Translating it yields CASRGQGKNIQYF. Full variable domain (missing parts from reference TRBV19 and TRBJ2-4): DGGITQSPKYLFRKEGQNVTLSCEQNLNHDAMYWYRQDPGQGLRLIYYSQIVNDFQKGDIAEGYSVSREKKESFPLTVTSAQKNPTAFYLCASRGQGKNIQYFGAGTRLSVL.

This clone appeared a single time. The chain is built from TRBV27 and TRBJ1-1; D is uncertain. Germline V CDR1 and CDR2: MNHEY, SMNVEV (reference sequence). The V end was cut by 6 bases, the J end by 2 bases, with 16 bases between. This CDR3 is 15 amino acids long. CDR3 region: CASSHLGKINTEAFF. CDR3 sequence (DNA): TGTGCCAGCAGCCACCTAGGGAAGATAAACACTGAAGCTTTCTTT.

This chain uses TRBV6-1 with TRBJ2-7; 8 bases agree with TRBD1. This CDR3 has 15 residues. CDR1 and CDR2 (germline): MNHNS, SASEGT. Trimming took 7 bases from V and 4 from J; bases not matched to a gene: 12. CDR3 nucleotides: TGTGCCAGCACCCCCCAGACAGGGGCGATTTACGAGCAGTACTTC. Protein: CASTPQTGAIYEQYF.

V is TRBV4-1 and J is TRBJ2-3, with TRBD2 as a possible D gene (5 bases). This CDR3 spans 17 amino acids. The V gene lost 7 bases and the J gene lost 0 bases, with 20 bases spanning the gap. The germline V gene has CDR1 MGHRA and CDR2 YSYEKL. The CDR3 nucleotides read TGCGCCAGCACCGATCTATCTCAGCGGCGGAGCACAGATACGCAGTATTTT. Its protein product is CASTDLSQRRSTDTQYF.

The chain recombines TRBV4-1 with TRBJ1-6; 9 nucleotides align to TRBD1. Trimming took 5 bases from V and 8 from J; bases not matched to a gene: 10. Germline values: CDR1 MGHRA, CDR2 YSYEKL. CDR3 size: 16 residues. The CDR3 DNA reads TGCGCCAGCAGCTCACAATCCGGGACAGGGTATTCACCCCTCCACTTT. Its translation is CASSSQSGTGYSPLHF.

The V gene is TRBV6-1, the J gene TRBJ2-7; 8 bases line up with TRBD1. Losses at the gene ends were 5 bases for V and 1 base for J; bases not matched to a gene: 7. Per germline, CDR1 MNHNS and CDR2 SASEGT. This CDR3 region has 15 residues. CDR3 region: CASSSPTGASYEQYF. CDR3 DNA sequence: TGTGCCAGCAGTTCCCCGACAGGGGCGTCCTACGAGCAGTACTTC.

A few counts support this clone. The J gene is TRBJ2-2, the V gene TRBV4-1, with TRBD1 identical over 8 bases. V was clipped by 1 base and J by 4 bases; unmatched bases: 17. This CDR3 has 20 residues. Germline V CDR1 and CDR2: MGHRA, YSYEKL. The CDR3 is CASSQVLALAGQGGTGELFF. The CDR3 DNA sequence: TGCGCCAGCAGCCAAGTCTTGGCACTGGCTGGACAGGGAGGCACCGGGGAGCTGTTTTTT.